The clone carrying this TCR beta chain appeared once. For the second PCR, which ran for about 7 to 12 cycles, a sample-barcoded 5' primer and a J-beta primer mix were used. One entry per CDR3 protein, called by TCRdb with MiXCR from the 5' RACE reads. The repertoire includes roughly 830,000 distinct CDR3 sequences, around 62% of them detected once, and roughly 25% sits in the top ten. The sample comes from a study of blood T cells in healthy people across ages. The source of this sequence is a young man in good health. Sequencing was performed on blood.

DNA for the CDR3: TGTGCCAGCAGCCAAAACGGACAGGGGAGTGCAGGGGCCAACGTCCTGACTTTC. Protein sequence: CASSQNGQGSAGANVLTF. The J gene is TRBJ2-6, the V gene TRBV7-8, with 9 bases that match TRBD1. Trimming cost V 5 bases and J 4 bases; bases outside gene matches: 12. Germline V gene sequence: CDR1 SGHVS, CDR2 FQNEAQ. CDR3 length equals 18 residues.